The 22 T cell receptor beta chains given below trace back to one sample, sequenced in a study of T cells after yellow fever vaccination. TCRdb used MiXCR to reprocess the 5' RACE reads, holding one entry per CDR3 protein. The sample has around 360,000 distinct CDR3 sequences, approximately 10% seen once. This material consisted of PBMCs, taken on the day of the first yellow fever vaccination. All receptors derive from a man aged 18 to 35 who received the YFV17D yellow fever vaccine.

There are many counts of this clonotype. The J gene is TRBJ2-5, the V gene TRBV28, with no clear D. CDR1 MDHEN and CDR2 SYDVKM come from the germline V gene. The CDR3 contains 14 residues. V dropped 5 bases and J dropped 1 base, with 11 bases sitting between them. As DNA, the CDR3 is TGTGCCAGCAGTATGGCGGCAGCCCAAGAGACCCAGTACTTC. This translates into CASSMAAAQETQYF.

The chain has TRBV11-1 and TRBJ1-1, with D unclear. This CDR3 region has 13 residues. Germline-derived CDR1 and CDR2 are SGHAT and FQDESV (reference sequence). Trimming left V 2 bases short and J 0 bases short, with 4 bases between. The CDR3 coding sequence is TGTGCCAGCAGCTTATGGATGAACACTGAAGCTTTCTTT. Amino acid sequence: CASSLWMNTEAFF.

The rearrangement joins TRBV9 to TRBJ1-4, with unresolved D. The CDR3 length is 15 residues. V was clipped by 0 bases and J by 2 bases, with 8 bases between them. Germline CDR1 and CDR2: SGDLS and YYNGEE. The DNA for the CDR3 is TGTGCCAGCAGCGTAGGGGCAGTGACTAATGAAAAACTGTTTTTT. It encodes CASSVGAVTNEKLFF.

This clonotype came up a few times. The gene calls are TRBV27 and TRBJ2-1; 9 bases map to TRBD2. This CDR3 contains 16 residues. Germline values: CDR1 MNHEY, CDR2 SMNVEV (reference sequence). With 3 bases clipped from V and 10 bases from J, the junction kept 13 bases outside the gene matches. In nucleotides, the CDR3 is TGTGCCAGCAGTTTCCTTCGCGGGGGGGAGGGAAGAGAGCAGTTCTTC. Translating gives CASSFLRGGEGREQFF.

The chain uses TRBV12-3 or TRBV12-4 and TRBJ2-6; D may be TRBD1 or TRBD2 (5 bases each). The CDR3 sequence is 15 residues long. The V gene lost 6 bases and the J gene lost 0 bases, with 9 bases spanning the gap. CDR3 DNA sequence: TGTGCCAGCAGGGGACGGAACTCTGGGGCCAACGTCCTGACTTTC. This translates into CASRGRNSGANVLTF.

V and J are TRBV14 and TRBJ1-2; D is possibly TRBD1 (6 bases). This CDR3 region has 13 residues. The germline V gene encodes CDR1 SGHDN and CDR2 FVKESK. V was clipped by 4 bases and J by 8 bases, with 14 bases between them. The CDR3 bases are TGTGCCAGCAGCCTTCGACAGGCCACCGGCTACACCTTC. It codes for CASSLRQATGYTF.

The V gene is TRBV21-1, the J gene TRBJ2-3; the table assigns TRBD2, which was not confirmed against the DNA. TRBV21-1 is noted as a pseudogene. The CDR3 spans 17 residues. This chain's CDR3 is CASSLLPLAGGTDTQYF. CDR3 in DNA: TGTGCCAGCAGCCTATTGCCGCTAGCGGGGGGCACAGATACGCAGTATTTT.

The gene calls are TRBV20-1 and TRBJ1-4, with a weak D call TRBD1 (6 bases). CDR3 length equals 13 residues. Germline V gives CDR1 DFQATT, CDR2 SNEGSKA (reference sequence). V lost 3 bases to trimming and J lost 3 bases, with 8 bases between them. Written as DNA, the CDR3 is TGCAGTGCTAGGGGACACGCTAATGAAAAACTGTTTTTT. Translated: CSARGHANEKLFF.

The V and J genes are TRBV18 and TRBJ1-1; D may be TRBD1 (6 bases). V lost 2 bases to trimming and J lost 4 bases, with 14 bases between them. Germline-derived CDR1 and CDR2 are KGHSH and LQKENI. The CDR3 covers 15 residues. CDR3 region: CASSPSTGAGTEAFF. The CDR3 DNA reads as TGTGCCAGCTCACCATCGACGGGGGCAGGCACTGAAGCTTTCTTT.

This chain uses TRBV2 with TRBJ2-1; D not resolved. This CDR3 region has 12 residues. V gave up 5 bases and J gave up 8 bases, with 10 bases separating them. Looked up from germline, CDR1 is SNHLY and CDR2 is FYNNEI. The DNA of the CDR3 is TGTGCCAGCAGTTTCCCTTTCGATGAGCAGTTCTTC. It translates to CASSFPFDEQFF.

In this sample, this clonotype turned up a few times. The chain combines TRBV10-3 with TRBJ2-2, with 8 positions matching TRBD2. Germline V gene lookup returns CDR1 ENHRY and CDR2 SYGVKD. The CDR3 totals 13 residues. V lost 8 bases, J lost 4 bases, and 3 bases stayed unmatched. The CDR3 sequence is CAIRGGGTGELFF. As DNA, the CDR3 is TGTGCCATCCGGGGGGGCGGCACCGGGGAGCTGTTTTTT.

A few counts support this clonotype. The V gene is TRBV7-2, the J gene TRBJ2-3; D not certain. Germline V gene data show CDR1 as SGHTA and CDR2 as FQGNSA. Trimming took 2 bases from V and 3 from J, leaving 9 bases between them. This CDR3 spans 14 amino acids. CDR3 sequence reads: CASSLRQPTDTQYF. The CDR3 nucleotides read TGTGCCAGCAGCTTAAGACAACCGACAGATACGCAGTATTTT.

This clonotype was counted a few times. The DNA for the CDR3 is TGCAGTGCTAGAGATCCCAGGGAGAGTAATTCACCCCTCCACTTT. Its translation is CSARDPRESNSPLHF. This chain uses TRBV20-1 with TRBJ1-6, with a tentative D call TRBD1 (5 bases). Germline V lookup: CDR1 DFQATT, CDR2 SNEGSKA (reference sequence). This CDR3 region has 15 residues. The V gene lost 0 bases and the J gene lost 6 bases, with 12 bases spanning the gap.

This clonotype was counted between two and nine times. The chain carries TRBV20-1 and TRBJ2-1; TRBD1 is a possible D gene (5 bases). The CDR3 totals 16 residues. The V end was cut by 0 bases, the J end by 0 bases, with 12 bases between. CDR1 is DFQATT, CDR2 SNEGSKA, per germline (reference sequence). CDR3 nucleotides: TGCAGTGCTAGAGATGGTGGGGCAAGCTCCTACAATGAGCAGTTCTTC. Translated, it gives CSARDGGASSYNEQFF.

This rearrangement joins TRBV20-1 to TRBJ2-7; D call uncertain. V lost 7 bases and J lost 0, with 13 bases in between. The CDR3 extends over 13 amino acids. In germline, CDR1 is DFQATT, CDR2 SNEGSKA (reference sequence). CDR3 sequence: CSGREASSYEQYV. The CDR3 region has the DNA TGCAGTGGGAGAGAAGCGAGCTCCTACGAGCAGTACGTC.

This clonotype has just a few counts. This sequence joins TRBV4-1 and TRBJ1-2, with TRBD1 matching over 10 bases. CDR3 size: 15 residues. The trim removed 1 base at V and 5 bases at J, leaving 4 bases unmatched. Per the germline V gene, CDR1 is MGHRA and CDR2 is YSYEKL. For the CDR3, the DNA is TGCGCCAGCAGCCAAGGACAGGGGGCTGGGTATGGCTACACCTTC. Amino acids: CASSQGQGAGYGYTF.

This clonotype was recorded a few times. The chain has TRBV12-3 or TRBV12-4 and TRBJ2-7, with D unresolved. This CDR3 is built from 14 residues. Trimming took 7 bases from V and 3 from J, leaving 16 bases between them. The CDR3 nucleotides are TGTGCCAGCACCGCCGACAATATACGCTACGAGCAGTACTTC. This sequence encodes CASTADNIRYEQYF.

This clonotype occurred a few times. The chain links TRBV20-1 to TRBJ1-6, with 7 bases that match TRBD1. In germline, CDR1 is DFQATT, CDR2 SNEGSKA (reference sequence). The CDR3 extends over 15 amino acids. Trimming cost V 0 bases and J 10 bases; bases outside gene matches: 9. The CDR3 DNA sequence: TGCAGTGCTAGAGATACACAGGGGTTTGACTCACCCCTCCACTTT. Its translation: CSARDTQGFDSPLHF.

Many counts were recorded for this clonotype. This rearrangement joins TRBV5-4 to TRBJ2-3; D gene ambiguous. V gave up 0 bases and J gave up 3 bases, with 2 bases separating them. From germline, CDR1 is SGHNT and CDR2 YYREEE (reference sequence). The CDR3 runs 12 residues. This CDR3 is CASSLETDTQYF. DNA of the CDR3: TGTGCCAGCAGCTTGGAAACAGATACGCAGTATTTT.

J is TRBJ1-2 and V is TRBV4-3, with D unresolved. V lost 0 bases and J lost 2, with 4 bases in between. This CDR3 has 13 amino acids. Germline V lookup: CDR1 LGHNA, CDR2 YSLEER. The CDR3 spells CASSQEQNYGYTF. As DNA, the CDR3 is TGCGCCAGCAGCCAAGAACAGAACTATGGCTACACCTTC.

This clonotype was seen a few times. The CDR3 region is CASRKQGHEKLFF. The CDR3, as DNA: TGTGCCAGCAGGAAACAGGGGCATGAAAAACTGTTTTTT. The rearrangement uses TRBV28 and TRBJ1-4; 7 bases agree with TRBD1. Unmatched junction bases numbered 4, after V lost 6 bases and J lost 6 bases. The CDR3 totals 13 residues. CDR1 is MDHEN and CDR2 is SYDVKM in the germline V gene.

This clonotype was counted between two and nine times. The gene calls are TRBV5-1 and TRBJ1-1; 7 bases line up with TRBD1. In germline, CDR1 is SGHRS, CDR2 YFSETQ. This CDR3 contains 15 residues. The junction had 10 bases not matched to a gene; V was cut back by 7 bases and J by 1 base. In nucleotides, the CDR3 is TGCGCCAGCGGCACAGGGGCGTTGACGAACACTGAAGCTTTCTTT. Its protein is CASGTGALTNTEAFF.